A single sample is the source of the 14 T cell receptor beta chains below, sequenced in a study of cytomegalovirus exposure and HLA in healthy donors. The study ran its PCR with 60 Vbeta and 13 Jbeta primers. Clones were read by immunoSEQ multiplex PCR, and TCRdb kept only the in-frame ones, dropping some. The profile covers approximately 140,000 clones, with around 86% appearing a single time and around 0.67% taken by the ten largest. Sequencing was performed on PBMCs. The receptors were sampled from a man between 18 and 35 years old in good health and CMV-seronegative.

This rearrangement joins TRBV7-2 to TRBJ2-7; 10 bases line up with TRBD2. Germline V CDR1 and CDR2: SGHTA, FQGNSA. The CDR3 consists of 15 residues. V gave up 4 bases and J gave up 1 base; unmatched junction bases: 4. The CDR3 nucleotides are TGTGCCAGCAGCTCCTCTAGCGGGGGTTCCTACGAGCAGTACTTC. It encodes CASSSSSGGSYEQYF.

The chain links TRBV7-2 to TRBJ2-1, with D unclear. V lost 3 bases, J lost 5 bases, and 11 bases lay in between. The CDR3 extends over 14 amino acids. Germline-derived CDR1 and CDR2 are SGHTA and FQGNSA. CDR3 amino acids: CASSLVWQDNEQFF. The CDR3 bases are TGTGCCAGCAGCTTGGTTTGGCAGGACAATGAGCAGTTCTTC.

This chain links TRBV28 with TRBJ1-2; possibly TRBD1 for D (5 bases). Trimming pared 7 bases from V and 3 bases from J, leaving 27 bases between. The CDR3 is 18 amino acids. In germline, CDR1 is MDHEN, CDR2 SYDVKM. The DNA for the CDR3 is TGTGCCAGCACGAAATCCTGGGGGGTGGGTGTTTTGGACTATGGCTACACCTTC. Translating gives CASTKSWGVGVLDYGYTF.

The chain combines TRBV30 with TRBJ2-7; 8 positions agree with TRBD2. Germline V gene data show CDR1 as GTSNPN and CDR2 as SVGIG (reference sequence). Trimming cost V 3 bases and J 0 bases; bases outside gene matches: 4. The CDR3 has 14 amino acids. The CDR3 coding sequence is TGTGCCTGGAGAGGCGGGGGGAGCTCCTACGAGCAGTACTTC. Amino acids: CAWRGGGSSYEQYF.

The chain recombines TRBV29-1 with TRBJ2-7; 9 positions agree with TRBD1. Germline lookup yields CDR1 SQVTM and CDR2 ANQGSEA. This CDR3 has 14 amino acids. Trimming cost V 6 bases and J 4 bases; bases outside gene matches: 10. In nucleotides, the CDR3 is TGCAGCGTGGACGGGGGGACAGGGTGGTACGAGCAGTACTTC. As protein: CSVDGGTGWYEQYF.

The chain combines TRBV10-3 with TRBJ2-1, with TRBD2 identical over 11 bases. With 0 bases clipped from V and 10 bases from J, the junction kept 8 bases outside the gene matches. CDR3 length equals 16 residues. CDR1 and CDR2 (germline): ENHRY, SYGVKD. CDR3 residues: CAISESYLAGGQEQFF. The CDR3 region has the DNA TGTGCCATCAGTGAGTCGTACCTAGCGGGGGGTCAAGAGCAGTTCTTC.

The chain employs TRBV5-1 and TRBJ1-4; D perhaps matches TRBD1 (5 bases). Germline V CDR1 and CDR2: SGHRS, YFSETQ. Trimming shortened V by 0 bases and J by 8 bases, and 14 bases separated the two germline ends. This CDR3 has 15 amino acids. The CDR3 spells CASSLEGREVEKLFF. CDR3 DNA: TGCGCCAGCAGCTTGGAGGGGCGAGAGGTCGAAAAACTGTTTTTT.

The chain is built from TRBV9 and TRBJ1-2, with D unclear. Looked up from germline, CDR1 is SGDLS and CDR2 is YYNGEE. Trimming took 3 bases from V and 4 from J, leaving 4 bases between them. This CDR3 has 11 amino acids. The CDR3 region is CASSASYGYTF. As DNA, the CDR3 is TGTGCCAGCAGCGCCAGCTATGGCTACACCTTC.

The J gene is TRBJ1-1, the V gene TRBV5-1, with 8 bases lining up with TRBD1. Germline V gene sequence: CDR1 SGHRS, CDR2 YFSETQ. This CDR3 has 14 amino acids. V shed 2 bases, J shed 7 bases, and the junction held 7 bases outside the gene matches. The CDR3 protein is CASSFNKDRGEAFF. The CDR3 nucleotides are TGCGCCAGCAGCTTTAACAAAGACAGGGGTGAAGCTTTCTTT. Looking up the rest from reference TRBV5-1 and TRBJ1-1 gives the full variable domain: KAGVTQTPRYLIKTRGQQVTLSCSPISGHRSVSWYQQTPGQGLQFLFEYFSETQRNKGNFPGRFSGRQFSNSRSEMNVSTLELGDSALYLCASSFNKDRGEAFFGQGTRLTVV.

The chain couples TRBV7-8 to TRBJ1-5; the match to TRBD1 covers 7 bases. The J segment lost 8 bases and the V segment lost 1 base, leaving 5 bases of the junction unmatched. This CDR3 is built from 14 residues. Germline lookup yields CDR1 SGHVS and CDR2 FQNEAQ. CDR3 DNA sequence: TGTGCCAGCAGCTTAGAACTACAGGGGAAGCCCCAGCATTTT. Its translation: CASSLELQGKPQHF.

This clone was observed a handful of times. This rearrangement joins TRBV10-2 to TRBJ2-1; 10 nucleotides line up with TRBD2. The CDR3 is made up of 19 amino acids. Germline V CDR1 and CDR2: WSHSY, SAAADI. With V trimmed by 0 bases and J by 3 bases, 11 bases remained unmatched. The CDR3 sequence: CASSESVLAGAPFYNEQFF. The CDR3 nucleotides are TGCGCCAGCAGTGAGTCAGTGCTAGCGGGGGCCCCGTTCTACAATGAGCAGTTCTTC.

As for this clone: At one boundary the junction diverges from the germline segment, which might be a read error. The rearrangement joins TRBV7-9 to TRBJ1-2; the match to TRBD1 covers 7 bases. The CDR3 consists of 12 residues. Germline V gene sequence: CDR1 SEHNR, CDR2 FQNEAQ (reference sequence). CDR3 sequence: CASSLEDGTEVF. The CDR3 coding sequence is TGTGCCAGCAGCTTAGAGGATGGGACAGAGGTCTTC.

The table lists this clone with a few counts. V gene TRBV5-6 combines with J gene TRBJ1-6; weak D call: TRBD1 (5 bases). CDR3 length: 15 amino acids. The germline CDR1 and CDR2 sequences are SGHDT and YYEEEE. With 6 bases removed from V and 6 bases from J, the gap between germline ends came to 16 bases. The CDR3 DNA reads TGTGCCAGCACCAACACGGGGGTAGGTAATTCACCCCTCCACTTT. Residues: CASTNTGVGNSPLHF. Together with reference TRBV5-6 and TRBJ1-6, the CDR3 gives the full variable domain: DAGVTQSPTHLIKTRGQQVTLRCSPKSGHDTVSWYQQALGQGPQFIFQYYEEEERQRGNFPDRFSGHQFPNYSSELNVNALLLGDSALYLCASTNTGVGNSPLHFGNGTRLTVT.

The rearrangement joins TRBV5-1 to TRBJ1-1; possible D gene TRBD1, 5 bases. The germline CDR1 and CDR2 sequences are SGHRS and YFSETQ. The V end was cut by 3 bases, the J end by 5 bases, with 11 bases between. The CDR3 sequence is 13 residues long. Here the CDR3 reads CASSSGGRTEAFF. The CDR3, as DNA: TGCGCCAGCAGCTCTGGGGGGAGGACTGAAGCTTTCTTT.